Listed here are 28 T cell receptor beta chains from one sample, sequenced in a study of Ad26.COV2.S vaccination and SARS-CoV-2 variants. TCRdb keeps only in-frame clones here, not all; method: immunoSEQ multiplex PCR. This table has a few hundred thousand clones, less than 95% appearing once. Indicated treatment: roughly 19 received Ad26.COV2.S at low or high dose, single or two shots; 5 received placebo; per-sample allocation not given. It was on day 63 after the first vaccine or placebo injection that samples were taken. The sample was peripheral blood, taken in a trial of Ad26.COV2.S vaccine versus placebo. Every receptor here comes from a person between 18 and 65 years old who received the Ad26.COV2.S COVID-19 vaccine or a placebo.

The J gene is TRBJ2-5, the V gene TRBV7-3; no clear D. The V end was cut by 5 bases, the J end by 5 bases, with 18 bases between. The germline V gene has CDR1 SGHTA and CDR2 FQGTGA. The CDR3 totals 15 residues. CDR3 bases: TGTGCCAGCAGCCCCAATGGCCGGTTTGGGGAGACCCAGTACTTC. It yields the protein CASSPNGRFGETQYF.

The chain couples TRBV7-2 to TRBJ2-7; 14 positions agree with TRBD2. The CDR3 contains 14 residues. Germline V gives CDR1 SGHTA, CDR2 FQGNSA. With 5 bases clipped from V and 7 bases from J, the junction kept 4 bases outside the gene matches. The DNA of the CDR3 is TGTGCCAGCAGCGCGGGACTAGCGGGAGTAGAGCAGTACTTC. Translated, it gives CASSAGLAGVEQYF.

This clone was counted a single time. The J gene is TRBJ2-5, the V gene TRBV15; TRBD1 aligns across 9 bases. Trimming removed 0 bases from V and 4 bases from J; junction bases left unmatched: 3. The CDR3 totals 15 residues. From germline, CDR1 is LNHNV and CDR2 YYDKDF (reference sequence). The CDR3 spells CATSREQGAGETQYF. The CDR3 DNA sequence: TGTGCCACCAGCAGAGAACAGGGGGCGGGAGAGACCCAGTACTTC.

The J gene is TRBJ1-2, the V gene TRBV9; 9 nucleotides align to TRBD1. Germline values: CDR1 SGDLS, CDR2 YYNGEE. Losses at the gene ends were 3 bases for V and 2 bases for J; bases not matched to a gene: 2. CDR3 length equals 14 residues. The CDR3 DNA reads TGTGCCAGCAGCGGACAGGGGGGAAACTATGGCTACACCTTC. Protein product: CASSGQGGNYGYTF. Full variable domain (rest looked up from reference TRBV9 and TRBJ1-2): DSGVTQTPKHLITATGQRVTLRCSPRSGDLSVYWYQQSLDQGLQFLIQYYNGEERAKGNILERFSAQQFPDLHSELNLSSLELGDSALYFCASSGQGGNYGYTFGSGTRLTVV.

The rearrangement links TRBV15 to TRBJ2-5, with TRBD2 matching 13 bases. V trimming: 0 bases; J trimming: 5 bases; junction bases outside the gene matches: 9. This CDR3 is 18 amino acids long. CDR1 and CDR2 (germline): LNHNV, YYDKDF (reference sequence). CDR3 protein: CATSRDPGLAGVRETQYF. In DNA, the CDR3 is TGTGCCACCAGCAGAGATCCTGGACTAGCGGGAGTGAGGGAGACCCAGTACTTC.

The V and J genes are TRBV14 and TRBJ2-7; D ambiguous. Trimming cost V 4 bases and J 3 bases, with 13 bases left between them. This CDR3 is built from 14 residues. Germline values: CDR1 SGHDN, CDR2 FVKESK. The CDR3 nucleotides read TGTGCCAGCAGCCCCGCCGGCAGGCTCTACGAGCAGTACTTC. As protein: CASSPAGRLYEQYF.

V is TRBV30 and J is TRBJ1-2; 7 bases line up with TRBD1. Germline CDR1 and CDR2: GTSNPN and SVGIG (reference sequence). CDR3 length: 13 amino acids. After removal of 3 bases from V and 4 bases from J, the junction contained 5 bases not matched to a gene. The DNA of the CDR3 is TGTGCCTGGAGGAAACGGGACAGCTATGGCTACACCTTC. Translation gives CAWRKRDSYGYTF. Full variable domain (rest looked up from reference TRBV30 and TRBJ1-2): SQTIHQWPATLVQPVGSPLSLECTVEGTSNPNLYWYRQAAGRGLQLLFYSVGIGQISSEVPQNLSASRPQDRQFILSSKKLLLSDSGFYLCAWRKRDSYGYTFGSGTRLTVV.

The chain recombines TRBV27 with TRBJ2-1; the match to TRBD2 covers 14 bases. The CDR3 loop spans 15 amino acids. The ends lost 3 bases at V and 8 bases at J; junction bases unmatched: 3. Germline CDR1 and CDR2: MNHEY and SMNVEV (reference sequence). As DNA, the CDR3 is TGTGCCAGCAGTTTGACTAGCGGGAGGGCCGATGAGCAGTTCTTC. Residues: CASSLTSGRADEQFF.

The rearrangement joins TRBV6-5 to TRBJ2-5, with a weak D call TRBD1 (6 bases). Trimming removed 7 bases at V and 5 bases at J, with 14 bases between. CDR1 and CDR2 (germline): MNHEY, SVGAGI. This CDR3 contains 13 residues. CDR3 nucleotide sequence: TGTGCCAGCAAGAAGGACAGAACCGAGACCCAGTACTTC. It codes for CASKKDRTETQYF.

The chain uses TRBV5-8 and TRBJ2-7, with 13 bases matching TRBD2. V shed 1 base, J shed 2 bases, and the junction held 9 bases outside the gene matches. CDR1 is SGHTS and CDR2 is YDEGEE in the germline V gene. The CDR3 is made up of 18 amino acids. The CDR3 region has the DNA TGTGCCAGCAGCTTGTGGTTAACTAGCGGGAGGGCAACCTACGAGCAGTACTTC. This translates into CASSLWLTSGRATYEQYF.

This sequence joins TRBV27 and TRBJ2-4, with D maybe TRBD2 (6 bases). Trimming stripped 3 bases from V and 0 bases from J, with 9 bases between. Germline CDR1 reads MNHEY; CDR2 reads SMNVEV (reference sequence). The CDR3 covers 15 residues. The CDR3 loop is CASSFGGLAKNIQYF. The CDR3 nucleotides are TGTGCCAGCAGTTTCGGGGGTCTAGCCAAAAACATTCAGTACTTC.

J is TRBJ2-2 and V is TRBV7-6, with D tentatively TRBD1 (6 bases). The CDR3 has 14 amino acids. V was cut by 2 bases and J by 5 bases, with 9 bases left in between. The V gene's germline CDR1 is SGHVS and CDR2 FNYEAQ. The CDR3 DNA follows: TGTGCCAGCAGCTTAACGAGGGGGACCGGGGAGCTGTTTTTT. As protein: CASSLTRGTGELFF.

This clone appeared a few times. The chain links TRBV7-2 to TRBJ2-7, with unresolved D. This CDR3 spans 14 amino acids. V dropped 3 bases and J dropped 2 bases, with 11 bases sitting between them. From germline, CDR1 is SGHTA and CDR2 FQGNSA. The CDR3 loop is CASSFPTQAYEQYF. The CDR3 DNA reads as TGTGCCAGCAGCTTCCCGACTCAGGCCTACGAGCAGTACTTC.

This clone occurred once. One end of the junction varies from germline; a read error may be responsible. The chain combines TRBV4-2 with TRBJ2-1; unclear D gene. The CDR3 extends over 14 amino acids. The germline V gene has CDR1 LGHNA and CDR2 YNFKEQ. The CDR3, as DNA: TGTGCCAGCAGCCATGAAGACTCCCACAATGAGCAGTTCTTC. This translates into CASSHEDSHNEQFF.

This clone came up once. CDR3 region: CASSQELARNTDTQYF. The CDR3 nucleotides read TGCGCCAGCAGCCAAGAACTAGCGAGGAACACAGATACGCAGTATTTT. The V call is TRBV4-3, the J call TRBJ2-3; 7 bases are shared with TRBD2. J gave up 2 bases and V 0 bases, and 5 bases lay outside the gene matches. CDR1 LGHNA and CDR2 YSLEER come from the germline V gene. The CDR3 spans 16 residues.

The CDR3 here is CASRLGRGSNSPLHF. As DNA, the CDR3 is TGTGCCAGCAGACTTGGGCGCGGTAGTAATTCACCCCTCCACTTT. The chain is built from TRBV7-8 and TRBJ1-6; D gene ambiguous. The CDR3 sequence is 15 residues long. CDR1 is SGHVS, CDR2 FQNEAQ, per germline. V was trimmed by 6 bases and J by 6 bases, leaving 15 bases between them.

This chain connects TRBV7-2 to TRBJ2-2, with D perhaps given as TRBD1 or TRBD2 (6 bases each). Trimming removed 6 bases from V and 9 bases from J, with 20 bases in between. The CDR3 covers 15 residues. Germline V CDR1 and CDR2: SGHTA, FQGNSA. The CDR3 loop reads CASSPGGRVGWELFF. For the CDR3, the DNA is TGTGCCAGCAGTCCCGGGGGCAGAGTAGGGTGGGAGCTGTTTTTT.

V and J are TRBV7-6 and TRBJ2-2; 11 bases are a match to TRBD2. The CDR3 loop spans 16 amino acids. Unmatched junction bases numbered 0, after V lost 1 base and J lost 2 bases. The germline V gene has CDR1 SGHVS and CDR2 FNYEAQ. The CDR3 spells CASSLGLAGNTGELFF. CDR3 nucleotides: TGTGCCAGCAGCTTAGGACTAGCGGGAAACACCGGGGAGCTGTTTTTT.

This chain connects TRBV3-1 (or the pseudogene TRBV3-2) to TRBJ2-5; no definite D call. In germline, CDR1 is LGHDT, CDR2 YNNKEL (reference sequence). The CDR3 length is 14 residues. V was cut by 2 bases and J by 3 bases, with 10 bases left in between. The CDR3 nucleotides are TGTGCCAGCAGCCAACGCGTGGAAAAAGAGACCCAGTACTTC. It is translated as CASSQRVEKETQYF.

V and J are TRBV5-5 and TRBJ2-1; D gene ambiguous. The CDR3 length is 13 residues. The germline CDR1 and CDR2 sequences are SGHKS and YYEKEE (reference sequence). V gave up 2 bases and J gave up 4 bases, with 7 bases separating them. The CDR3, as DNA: TGTGCCAGCAGCTTCGATAGATACAATGAGCAGTTCTTC. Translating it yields CASSFDRYNEQFF.

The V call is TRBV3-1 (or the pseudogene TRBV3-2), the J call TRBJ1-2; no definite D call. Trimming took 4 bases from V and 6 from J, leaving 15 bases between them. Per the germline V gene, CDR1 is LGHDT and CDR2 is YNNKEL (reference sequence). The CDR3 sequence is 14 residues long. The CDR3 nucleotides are TGTGCCAGCAGCCCCCGGGGTAGGGCCCATGGCTACACCTTC. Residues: CASSPRGRAHGYTF.

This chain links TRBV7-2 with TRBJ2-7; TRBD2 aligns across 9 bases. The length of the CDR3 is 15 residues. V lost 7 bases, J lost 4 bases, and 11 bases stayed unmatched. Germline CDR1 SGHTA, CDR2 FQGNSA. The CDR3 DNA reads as TGTGCCAGCACCCACTACAGCGGGAGGTTATACGAGCAGTACTTC. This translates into CASTHYSGRLYEQYF.

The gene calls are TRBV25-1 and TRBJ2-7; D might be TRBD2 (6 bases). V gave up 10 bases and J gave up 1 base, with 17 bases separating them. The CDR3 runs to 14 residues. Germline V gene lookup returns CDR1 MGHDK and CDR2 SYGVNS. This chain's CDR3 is CATISGGGSYEQYF. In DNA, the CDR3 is TGTGCCACTATCTCCGGGGGTGGATCCTACGAGCAGTACTTC.

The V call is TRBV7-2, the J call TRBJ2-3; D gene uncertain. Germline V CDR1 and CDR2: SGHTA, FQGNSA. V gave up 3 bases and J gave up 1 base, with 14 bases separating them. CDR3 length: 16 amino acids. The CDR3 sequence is CASSFSWGSRTDTQYF. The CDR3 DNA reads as TGTGCCAGCAGCTTTTCCTGGGGTTCCCGCACAGATACGCAGTATTTT.

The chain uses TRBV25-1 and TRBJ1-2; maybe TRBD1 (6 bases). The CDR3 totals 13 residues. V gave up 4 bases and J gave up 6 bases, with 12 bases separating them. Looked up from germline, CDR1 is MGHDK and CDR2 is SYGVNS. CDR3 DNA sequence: TGTGCCAGCAGTGTCGGGACATGGGATGGCTACACCTTC. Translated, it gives CASSVGTWDGYTF.

CDR3 DNA sequence: TGTGCCAGCAGCGTAGTTTCGGGGGGCGGCTACACCTTC. Its translation is CASSVVSGGGYTF. The chain uses TRBV9 and TRBJ1-2; D might be TRBD1 (6 bases). The CDR3 spans 13 residues. Germline lookup yields CDR1 SGDLS and CDR2 YYNGEE. Trimming shortened V by 0 bases and J by 8 bases, and 11 bases separated the two germline ends.

The CDR3 bases are TGTGCCAGCAGCCAAGAGGAGGGGGTCAATCAGCCCCAGCATTTT. It codes for CASSQEEGVNQPQHF. The chain joins TRBV4-2 to TRBJ1-5, with D perhaps matching TRBD1 (6 bases). Germline lookup yields CDR1 LGHNA and CDR2 YNFKEQ. The V end lost 0 bases, the J end lost 3 bases, and 9 bases lay between the germline ends. This CDR3 comprises 15 residues.

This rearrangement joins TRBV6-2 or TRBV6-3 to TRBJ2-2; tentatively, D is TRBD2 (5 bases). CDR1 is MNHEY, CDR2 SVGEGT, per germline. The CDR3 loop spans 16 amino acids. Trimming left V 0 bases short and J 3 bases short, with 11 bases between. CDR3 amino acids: CASSYSWGADTGELFF. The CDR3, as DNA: TGTGCCAGCAGTTACTCTTGGGGAGCGGACACCGGGGAGCTGTTTTTT.